The 25 T cell receptor beta chains below all came from one sample that was sequenced in a study of beta chain features in type 1 diabetes. Their antigens are not known. Study-wide points: Moderate yet significant TCRB CDR3 shortening was seen in Type 1 diabetes patients in all four CD4+ subsets.

cDNA synthesis used the whole RNA isolate, giving expressed TCRB sequences. This table comes from immunoSEQ multiplex PCR, and its TCRdb copy is limited to in-frame clones, with some not included. The profile shows some 350,000 clones, roughly 14% of them singletons. Sequenced sample: naive CD4+ T cells from blood. All receptors derive from a woman between 18 and 30 years old with type 1 diabetes.

The CDR3 DNA is TGTGCCAGTAGTATTGGGACAGGGGGCATCAATGAGCAGTTCTTC. This codes for CASSIGTGGINEQFF. The chain recombines TRBV19 with TRBJ2-1; 12 nucleotides line up with TRBD1. The CDR3 totals 15 residues. Germline CDR1 reads LNHDA; CDR2 reads SQIVND (reference sequence). V dropped 3 bases and J dropped 6; count of bases not matched to a gene: 3.

In regard to this clone: Different DNA sequences within this sample yield the same CDR3. The J gene is TRBJ2-5, the V gene TRBV28; 8 bases fit TRBD1. The CDR3 is made up of 13 amino acids. Germline V gene sequence: CDR1 MDHEN, CDR2 SYDVKM. J gave up 4 bases and V 4 bases, and 2 bases lay outside the gene matches. The CDR3 DNA reads TGTGCCAGCAGTTCAGGGGGCGTAGAGACCCAGTACTTC. Translating gives CASSSGGVETQYF.

This rearrangement joins TRBV7-3 to TRBJ1-2, with D perhaps TRBD1 (5 bases). Germline V gene sequence: CDR1 SGHTA, CDR2 FQGTGA. Trimming took off 2 bases at V and 4 bases at J, with 11 bases between the two ends. This CDR3 spans 14 amino acids. CDR3 sequence (DNA): TGTGCCAGCAGCTTAGGGACGGGGGGCTATGGCTACACCTTC. It encodes CASSLGTGGYGYTF.

The J gene is TRBJ1-5, the V gene TRBV27; tentative D call: TRBD1 (5 bases). The germline V gene has CDR1 MNHEY and CDR2 SMNVEV (reference sequence). Between the trimmed V and J ends, which lost 6 bases and 11 bases, there was a span of 17 bases. CDR3 size: 13 residues. In DNA, the CDR3 is TGTGCCAGCAGGGATCTGGCGGGGGGGGCCCAGCATTTT. Its protein is CASRDLAGGAQHF.

This clone has more than one count but fewer than ten. V is TRBV5-4 and J is TRBJ2-1; the match to TRBD2 covers 7 bases. Germline-derived CDR1 and CDR2 are SGHNT and YYREEE (reference sequence). The CDR3 consists of 15 residues. After removal of 2 bases from V and 4 bases from J, the junction contained 6 bases not matched to a gene. CDR3 in DNA: TGTGCCAGCAGCTTAGGTACTAGCGCGTACAATGAGCAGTTCTTC. This sequence encodes CASSLGTSAYNEQFF.

The chain joins TRBV25-1 to TRBJ2-1; D remains unclear. This CDR3 comprises 13 residues. Germline V gene sequence: CDR1 MGHDK, CDR2 SYGVNS. Trimming took off 7 bases at V and 10 bases at J, with 17 bases between the two ends. CDR3 in amino acids: CASTQFHGGEQFF. The DNA of the CDR3 is TGTGCCAGCACCCAGTTTCACGGCGGCGAGCAGTTCTTC. Together with reference TRBV25-1 and TRBJ2-1, the CDR3 gives the full variable domain: EADIYQTPRYLVIGTGKKITLECSQTMGHDKMYWYQQDPGMELHLIHYSYGVNSTEKGDLSSESTVSRIRTEHFPLTLESARPSHTSQYLCASTQFHGGEQFFGPGTRLTVL.

This clone was counted between two and nine times. V usage is TRBV10-2 and J usage is TRBJ2-3, with a possible D match to TRBD2 (5 bases). V lost 6 bases to trimming and J lost 4 bases, with 17 bases between them. The germline V gene has CDR1 WSHSY and CDR2 SAAADI. This CDR3 comprises 15 residues. CDR3 protein: CASRGSSSGADTQYF. CDR3 nucleotide sequence: TGCGCCAGCAGGGGCTCTAGCAGCGGTGCAGATACGCAGTATTTT.

V usage is TRBV5-1 and J usage is TRBJ1-5; TRBD1 matches at 7 bases. This CDR3 has 16 amino acids. The germline V gene encodes CDR1 SGHRS and CDR2 YFSETQ. V shed 0 bases, J shed 1 base, and the junction held 4 bases outside the gene matches. This CDR3 is CASSLEGQSSNQPQHF. For the CDR3, the DNA is TGCGCCAGCAGCTTGGAGGGACAGTCCAGCAATCAGCCCCAGCATTTT.

In its sample, this clone was seen a few times. The chain joins TRBV6-5 to TRBJ2-7; TRBD2 agrees at 13 bases. Germline V CDR1 and CDR2: MNHEY, SVGAGI. The CDR3 runs 14 residues. CDR3 amino acids: CASSYSGEGLAGVV. In DNA form, the CDR3 reads TGTGCCAGCAGTTACTCGGGGGAAGGACTAGCGGGAGTTGTC.

The chain is built from TRBV18 and TRBJ1-5; D unclear. This CDR3 is 14 amino acids long. With 3 bases removed from V and 5 bases from J, the gap between germline ends came to 11 bases. The germline CDR1 and CDR2 sequences are KGHSH and LQKENI. As DNA, the CDR3 is TGTGCCAGCTCACCTGGAGCGACTTATCAGCCCCAGCATTTT. Amino acid sequence: CASSPGATYQPQHF.

This chain links TRBV5-1 with TRBJ2-7; 7 bases are a match to TRBD2. CDR1 is SGHRS and CDR2 is YFSETQ in the germline V gene. J gave up 4 bases and V 0 bases, and 13 bases lay outside the gene matches. The CDR3 covers 17 residues. The chain's CDR3 is CASSLVALAGSPYEQYF. DNA of the CDR3: TGCGCCAGCAGCTTGGTGGCCTTAGCGGGCTCGCCTTACGAGCAGTACTTC. The full variable domain, in which reference TRBV5-1 and TRBJ2-7 provide the parts outside the CDR3, is KAGVTQTPRYLIKTRGQQVTLSCSPISGHRSVSWYQQTPGQGLQFLFEYFSETQRNKGNFPGRFSGRQFSNSRSEMNVSTLELGDSALYLCASSLVALAGSPYEQYFGPGTRLTVT.

The chain joins TRBV2 to TRBJ2-5; 7 bases are shared with TRBD1. Looked up from germline, CDR1 is SNHLY and CDR2 is FYNNEI. CDR3 length: 16 residues. Unmatched junction bases numbered 13, after V lost 6 bases and J lost 3 bases. The CDR3 region is CASRRPGQRGEETQYF. The CDR3 region has the DNA TGTGCCAGCAGGAGGCCGGGACAGAGGGGCGAAGAGACCCAGTACTTC.

V and J are TRBV30 and TRBJ1-5; D not resolved. In germline, CDR1 is GTSNPN, CDR2 SVGIG (reference sequence). Trimming took off 2 bases at V and 0 bases at J, with 14 bases between the two ends. This CDR3 spans 16 amino acids. CDR3 in amino acids: CAWSYGNTYSNQPQHF. CDR3 bases: TGTGCCTGGAGTTATGGTAACACGTATAGCAATCAGCCCCAGCATTTT.

The chain uses TRBV28 and TRBJ2-2, with D maybe TRBD2 (6 bases). The germline V and J ends were trimmed by 6 bases and 2 bases, with 13 bases remaining between them. Germline CDR1 reads MDHEN; CDR2 reads SYDVKM. The CDR3 is 15 amino acids. CDR3 protein: CASRRDWRNTGELFF. The CDR3 nucleotides are TGTGCCAGCAGGAGGGACTGGAGAAACACCGGGGAGCTGTTTTTT.

This clone was found a few times. The chain is built from TRBV18 and TRBJ2-2; 8 nucleotides match TRBD2. With 5 bases clipped from V and 2 bases from J, the junction kept 4 bases outside the gene matches. The CDR3 extends over 15 amino acids. Germline loops: CDR1 KGHSH, CDR2 LQKENI. Written as DNA, the CDR3 is TGTGCCAGCTCATCACTAGCGGATAACACCGGGGAGCTGTTTTTT. It is translated as CASSSLADNTGELFF.

The chain joins TRBV9 to TRBJ2-1; 11 positions agree with TRBD2. CDR1 and CDR2 from the germline V gene are SGDLS and YYNGEE. Trimming at V came to 0 bases and at J to 3 bases, leaving 2 bases not matched to a gene. The length of the CDR3 is 16 residues. Here the CDR3 reads CASSVDGTSGYNEQFF. Written as DNA, the CDR3 is TGTGCCAGCAGCGTAGACGGGACTAGCGGCTACAATGAGCAGTTCTTC.

CDR3 in amino acids: CASTRLEKETQYF. The CDR3 nucleotides are TGTGCCAGCACTCGCTTGGAGAAAGAGACCCAGTACTTC. V is TRBV7-9 and J is TRBJ2-5; D gene unclear. The CDR3 length is 13 residues. Trimming took off 7 bases at V and 3 bases at J, with 12 bases between the two ends. From germline, CDR1 is SEHNR and CDR2 FQNEAQ (reference sequence).

The gene calls are TRBV10-3 and TRBJ2-1, with 10 bases aligning to TRBD2. The CDR3 totals 14 residues. Looked up from germline, CDR1 is ENHRY and CDR2 is SYGVKD. The V gene end was trimmed by 7 bases and the J gene end by 8 bases; junction bases not matched to a gene: 8. The CDR3 bases are TGTGCCATCATGGGCCAAGCGGGAGGGTATGAGCAGTTCTTC. Protein product: CAIMGQAGGYEQFF.

This clone was seen only a few times. The gene calls are TRBV7-9 and TRBJ2-7, with 10 positions matching TRBD2. Unmatched junction bases numbered 4, after V lost 5 bases and J lost 3 bases. The CDR3 runs to 14 residues. Germline assignment: CDR1 SEHNR and CDR2 FQNEAQ (reference sequence). CDR3 DNA sequence: TGTGCCAGCAGCCCAGCGGGAGGGGTCTACGAGCAGTACTTC. Translated: CASSPAGGVYEQYF.

This chain joins TRBV7-6 and TRBJ2-3, with 10 bases fitting TRBD2. This CDR3 has 17 amino acids. CDR1 SGHVS and CDR2 FNYEAQ come from the germline V gene. The junction had 15 bases not matched to a gene; V was cut back by 8 bases and J by 4 bases. The chain's CDR3 is CASRRRKAGGHPDTQYF. CDR3 sequence (DNA): TGTGCCAGCCGCCGCCGAAAAGCGGGAGGGCACCCAGATACGCAGTATTTT.

The chain is built from TRBV5-1 and TRBJ2-7, with 7 bases that match TRBD1. The CDR3 consists of 16 residues. V shed 1 base and J 1 base; nucleotides not matched to a gene: 8. Germline CDR1 SGHRS, CDR2 YFSETQ. The CDR3 sequence is CASSLYVTGLSYEQYV. The CDR3 coding sequence is TGCGCCAGCAGCTTGTACGTGACAGGGTTATCCTACGAGCAGTACGTC.

The chain links TRBV19 to TRBJ1-5; no clear D gene. Trimming took 8 bases from V and 0 from J, leaving 11 bases between them. This CDR3 has 14 residues. CDR1 and CDR2 (germline): LNHDA, SQIVND (reference sequence). CDR3 in DNA: TGTGCCAGTCGACGACTGATTAGCAATCAGCCCCAGCATTTT. Amino acid sequence: CASRRLISNQPQHF.

The sample holds a few counts of this clone. The rearrangement uses TRBV11-3 and TRBJ2-3; 10 bases are shared with TRBD2. Germline lookup yields CDR1 SGHNT and CDR2 YENEEA. This CDR3 is built from 17 residues. With V trimmed by 1 base and J by 0 bases, 4 bases remained unmatched. CDR3 nucleotide sequence: TGTGCCAGCAGCTTAGGAGCGGGGGGGTCTAGCACAGATACGCAGTATTTT. This sequence encodes CASSLGAGGSSTDTQYF.

The J gene is TRBJ2-1, the V gene TRBV11-2, with D possibly TRBD2 on 6 matching bases. The germline CDR1 and CDR2 sequences are SGHAT and FQNNGV. V lost 5 bases, J lost 7 bases, and 21 bases lay in between. This CDR3 spans 16 amino acids. CDR3 in amino acids: CASSPRRDWLGNEQFF. CDR3 DNA: TGTGCCAGCAGCCCCCGCCGGGACTGGCTGGGGAATGAGCAGTTCTTC. Filled out from reference TRBV11-2 and TRBJ2-1, the complete variable domain reads EAGVAQSPRYKIIEKRQSVAFWCNPISGHATLYWYQQILGQGPKLLIQFQNNGVVDDSQLPKDRFSAERLKGVDSTLKIQPAKLEDSAVYLCASSPRRDWLGNEQFFGPGTRLTVL.

This chain joins TRBV7-3 and TRBJ2-1; D is possibly TRBD2 (6 bases). The germline gives CDR1 SGHTA, CDR2 FQGTGA. V was trimmed by 5 bases and J by 5 bases, leaving 19 bases between them. This CDR3 has 16 residues. CDR3 coding DNA: TGTGCCAGCAGCCCCTATGGCCCTAGCGCCCACAATGAGCAGTTCTTC. This sequence encodes CASSPYGPSAHNEQFF.